Following are 22 T cell receptor beta chains from one sample sequenced in a study of cytomegalovirus exposure and HLA in healthy donors. The study ran its PCR with 60 Vbeta and 13 Jbeta primers. Only in-frame clones appear in the TCRdb table, and some are missing; sequencing was by immunoSEQ multiplex PCR. The sample has some 120,000 clones, approximately 72% seen once. Source material: PBMCs. The receptors were gathered from a woman aged 45-65 years in good health and CMV-seropositive.

V and J are TRBV5-1 and TRBJ1-2, with unresolved D. This CDR3 is 11 amino acids long. Germline V gene lookup returns CDR1 SGHRS and CDR2 YFSETQ. V lost 4 bases, J lost 10 bases, and 11 bases lay in between. CDR3 nucleotide sequence: TGCGCCAGCAGCGATCCCGGTGCCTACACCTTC. This codes for CASSDPGAYTF.

The chain carries TRBV5-4 and TRBJ2-3; TRBD1 matches at 8 bases. Germline CDR1 SGHNT, CDR2 YYREEE (reference sequence). The CDR3 sequence is 15 residues long. V lost 2 bases, J lost 3 bases, and 5 bases stayed unmatched. In nucleotides, the CDR3 is TGTGCCAGCAGCTTTGCTACAGGGGGAACAGATACGCAGTATTTT. This gives the protein CASSFATGGTDTQYF.

This chain links TRBV5-6 with TRBJ1-2, with 8 bases aligning to TRBD1. This CDR3 is built from 15 residues. From germline, CDR1 is SGHDT and CDR2 YYEEEE. V was clipped by 0 bases and J by 4 bases; unmatched bases: 5. The CDR3 loop reads CASSLDRGASYGYTF. The CDR3 DNA follows: TGTGCCAGCAGCTTGGACAGGGGGGCTTCCTATGGCTACACCTTC.

The V gene is TRBV6-1, the J gene TRBJ2-1; weak D call: TRBD1 (6 bases). The length of the CDR3 is 13 residues. In germline, CDR1 is MNHNS, CDR2 SASEGT. The CDR3 nucleotides read TGTGCTATTGGTGCAGGGGTTCTGGATGAGCAGTTCTTC. It encodes CAIGAGVLDEQFF.

The chain uses TRBV2 and TRBJ1-1; 12 bases map to TRBD1. With V trimmed by 5 bases and J by 7 bases, 11 bases remained unmatched. Germline CDR1 and CDR2: SNHLY and FYNNEI. CDR3 length equals 16 residues. The CDR3 here is CASSFLGQGAYSEAFF. CDR3 in DNA: TGTGCCAGCAGTTTTTTGGGACAGGGGGCGTACAGTGAAGCTTTCTTT. Complete variable domain (other parts from reference TRBV2 and TRBJ1-1): EPEVTQTPSHQVTQMGQEVILRCVPISNHLYFYWYRQILGQKVEFLVSFYNNEISEKSEIFDDQFSVERPDGSNFTLKIRSTKLEDSAMYFCASSFLGQGAYSEAFFGQGTRLTVV.

The chain carries TRBV7-2 and TRBJ2-3; the D gene is possibly TRBD2 (6 bases). Trimming removed 6 bases from V and 0 bases from J, with 25 bases in between. Germline CDR1 reads SGHTA; CDR2 reads FQGNSA. The CDR3 contains 19 residues. The CDR3 region is CASRQRPSGGGTSTDTQYF. CDR3 bases: TGTGCCAGCAGACAGCGCCCAAGTGGGGGAGGCACTAGCACAGATACGCAGTATTTT. The entire variable domain, with the rest obtained from reference TRBV7-2 and TRBJ2-3, is as follows: GAGVSQSPSNKVTEKGKDVELRCDPISGHTALYWYRQSLGQGLEFLIYFQGNSAPDKSGLPSDRFSAERTGGSVSTLTIQRTQQEDSAVYLCASRQRPSGGGTSTDTQYFGPGTRLTVL.

This chain uses TRBV4-2 with TRBJ2-7, with TRBD2 matching 7 bases. Trimming at V came to 0 bases and at J to 6 bases, leaving 11 bases not matched to a gene. The V gene's germline CDR1 is LGHNA and CDR2 YNFKEQ. This CDR3 region has 16 residues. In DNA form, the CDR3 reads TGTGCCAGCAGCCAAGATCCGGGGAGGGGATCCAGCGAGCAGTACTTC. It translates to CASSQDPGRGSSEQYF.

The rearrangement joins TRBV19 to TRBJ1-5, with 10 positions matching TRBD1. Germline loops: CDR1 LNHDA, CDR2 SQIVND (reference sequence). V lost 5 bases to trimming and J lost 2 bases; unmatched junction nucleotides: 6. The CDR3 contains 16 residues. CDR3 sequence: CASSQTGGAGNQPQHF. The CDR3 DNA is TGTGCCAGTAGTCAGACAGGGGGCGCGGGCAATCAGCCCCAGCATTTT.

This sequence joins TRBV7-9 and TRBJ2-5; D is undetermined. The CDR3 has 13 residues. V lost 3 bases and J lost 5, with 10 bases in between. Germline CDR1 SEHNR, CDR2 FQNEAQ (reference sequence). DNA for the CDR3: TGTGCCAGCAGCTTCTTGAGCGTGGAGACCCAGTACTTC. Protein sequence: CASSFLSVETQYF.

The chain joins TRBV4-2 to TRBJ2-1; TRBD2 aligns across 11 bases. From germline, CDR1 is LGHNA and CDR2 YNFKEQ. With 3 bases clipped from V and 6 bases from J, the junction kept 7 bases outside the gene matches. This CDR3 contains 16 residues. The CDR3: CASSHRSGRASNEQFF. CDR3 sequence (DNA): TGTGCCAGCAGCCACCGTAGCGGGAGGGCCTCCAATGAGCAGTTCTTC.

The chain is built from TRBV9 and TRBJ2-1, with D unresolved. The V and J ends lost 4 bases and 1 base respectively, with 15 bases between them. This CDR3 has 16 residues. Germline V gene lookup returns CDR1 SGDLS and CDR2 YYNGEE. The CDR3 DNA reads TGTGCCAGCAGCTTGAACCCTAGTGGATCCTACAATGAGCAGTTCTTC. It codes for CASSLNPSGSYNEQFF.

V usage is TRBV5-8 and J usage is TRBJ2-5; 9 nucleotides line up with TRBD2. The CDR3 loop spans 12 amino acids. Germline trimming cut 7 bases from V and 5 bases from J; bases unmatched to any gene: 3. CDR1 is SGHTS, CDR2 YDEGEE, per germline. This chain's CDR3 is CASAGGRETQYF. CDR3 sequence (DNA): TGTGCCAGCGCGGGGGGGAGGGAGACCCAGTACTTC.

The chain uses TRBV18 and TRBJ2-7; D might be TRBD1 (6 bases). The CDR3 is made up of 14 amino acids. Germline V lookup: CDR1 KGHSH, CDR2 LQKENI. V gave up 5 bases and J gave up 5 bases, with 16 bases separating them. Here the CDR3 DNA reads TGTGCCAGCTCATCCGGGACACCCGCCAACGAGCAGTACTTC. It translates to CASSSGTPANEQYF. Based on the CDR3 plus reference TRBV18 and TRBJ2-7, the full variable domain is NAGVMQNPRHLVRRRGQEARLRCSPMKGHSHVYWYRQLPEEGLKFMVYLQKENIIDESGMPKERFSAEFPKEGPSILRIQQVVRGDSAAYFCASSSGTPANEQYFGPGTRLTVT.

The V call is TRBV4-3, the J call TRBJ2-1, with 8 bases matching TRBD2. Germline V gene lookup returns CDR1 LGHNA and CDR2 YSLEER. Trimming removed 3 bases from V and 8 bases from J; junction bases left unmatched: 9. The CDR3 has 15 amino acids. The CDR3 nucleotides are TGCGCCAGCAGCCACCAGCGGGGGCCCGGGGATGAGCAGTTCTTC. Residues: CASSHQRGPGDEQFF.

V is TRBV9 and J is TRBJ2-1, with D perhaps TRBD1 (6 bases). The CDR3 runs to 14 residues. V was cut by 4 bases and J by 8 bases, with 16 bases left in between. Germline loops: CDR1 SGDLS, CDR2 YYNGEE. As DNA, the CDR3 is TGTGCCAGCAGCAAACAGGGAAGGGGCGATGAGCAGTTCTTC. Translating gives CASSKQGRGDEQFF.

This chain joins TRBV29-1 and TRBJ2-7; 10 nucleotides align to TRBD1. The junction had 16 bases not matched to a gene; V was cut back by 7 bases and J by 7 bases. In germline, CDR1 is SQVTM, CDR2 ANQGSEA. The CDR3 runs to 15 residues. CDR3 amino acids: CSAHGTGAFQGEQYF. CDR3 coding DNA: TGCAGCGCGCACGGGACAGGGGCCTTTCAGGGAGAGCAGTACTTC.

The chain is built from TRBV30 and TRBJ1-1; 8 positions match TRBD1. Germline V gene data show CDR1 as GTSNPN and CDR2 as SVGIG (reference sequence). V gave up 4 bases and J gave up 2 bases; unmatched junction bases: 6. This CDR3 comprises 14 residues. This CDR3 reads CAWTMGQVNTEAFF. Written as DNA, the CDR3 is TGTGCCTGGACCATGGGACAGGTTAACACTGAAGCTTTCTTT.

The V call is TRBV15, the J call TRBJ1-4; the D is unclear. The germline V gene encodes CDR1 LNHNV and CDR2 YYDKDF (reference sequence). Deletions cut 11 bases from V and 8 bases from J, with 15 bases between. CDR3 length equals 12 residues. CDR3 protein: CASGSRGEKLFF. CDR3 DNA: TGTGCCTCCGGGTCCCGCGGAGAAAAACTGTTTTTT.

CDR3 sequence (DNA): TGTGCCAGCATCCTCCGGGGAGCGGGGGGGTATGAGCAGTTCTTC. It specifies CASILRGAGGYEQFF. J is TRBJ2-1 and V is TRBV6-5, with 10 bases matching TRBD2. This CDR3 region has 15 residues. The trim removed 7 bases at V and 8 bases at J, leaving 11 bases unmatched. Per germline, CDR1 MNHEY and CDR2 SVGAGI.

This clone was detected a few times. The gene calls are TRBV14 and TRBJ2-5; 10 nucleotides agree with TRBD1. The germline V gene encodes CDR1 SGHDN and CDR2 FVKESK. Unmatched junction bases numbered 12, after V lost 3 bases and J lost 5 bases. The CDR3 covers 17 residues. Here the CDR3 reads CASSHRQGATPQETQYF. DNA of the CDR3: TGTGCCAGCAGCCACAGACAGGGGGCAACTCCCCAGGAGACCCAGTACTTC. The complete variable domain, with remaining parts taken from reference TRBV14 and TRBJ2-5, reads EAGVTQFPSHSVIEKGQTVTLRCDPISGHDNLYWYRRVMGKEIKFLLHFVKESKQDESGMPNNRFLAERTGGTYSTLKVQPAELEDSGVYFCASSHRQGATPQETQYFGPGTRLLVL.

The chain joins TRBV7-8 to TRBJ2-1; 9 nucleotides align to TRBD2. This CDR3 has 20 residues. The J segment lost 7 bases and the V segment lost 6 bases, leaving 25 bases of the junction unmatched. Looked up from germline, CDR1 is SGHVS and CDR2 is FQNEAQ. This chain's CDR3 is CASSRRAAQGGRGEGNEQFF. CDR3 nucleotide sequence: TGTGCCAGCAGTCGTAGGGCCGCACAAGGCGGGAGGGGGGAGGGTAATGAGCAGTTCTTC.

The chain recombines TRBV5-1 with TRBJ2-2; D remains unclear. Germline V gene lookup returns CDR1 SGHRS and CDR2 YFSETQ. Trimming shortened V by 2 bases and J by 0 bases, and 5 bases separated the two germline ends. The CDR3 consists of 14 residues. The CDR3, as DNA: TGCGCCAGCAGCTTACGAGCGAACACCGGGGAGCTGTTTTTT. Encoded protein: CASSLRANTGELFF.